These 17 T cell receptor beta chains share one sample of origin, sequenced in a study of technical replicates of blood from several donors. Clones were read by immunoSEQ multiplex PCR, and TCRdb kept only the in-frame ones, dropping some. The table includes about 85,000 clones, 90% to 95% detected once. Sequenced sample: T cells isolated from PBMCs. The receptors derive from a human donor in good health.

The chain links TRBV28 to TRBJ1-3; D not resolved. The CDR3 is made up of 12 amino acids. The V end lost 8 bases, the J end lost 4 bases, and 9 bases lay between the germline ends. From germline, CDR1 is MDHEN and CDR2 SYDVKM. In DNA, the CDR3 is TGTGCCAGCCGTTCGGGGGGAAACACCATATATTTT. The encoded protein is CASRSGGNTIYF.

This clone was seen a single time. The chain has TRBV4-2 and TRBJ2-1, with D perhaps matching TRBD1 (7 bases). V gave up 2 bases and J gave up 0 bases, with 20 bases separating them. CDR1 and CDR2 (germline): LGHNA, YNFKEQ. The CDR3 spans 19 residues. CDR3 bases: TGTGCCAGCAGCCAAAGACCCCCGGGGACAGCGGGCTCCTACAATGAGCAGTTCTTC. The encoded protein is CASSQRPPGTAGSYNEQFF.

CDR3 residues: CASIKGQFEAFF. The CDR3 DNA reads TGTGCCAGCATTAAAGGACAGTTTGAAGCTTTCTTT. The chain employs TRBV6-1 and TRBJ1-1; maybe TRBD1 (6 bases). The CDR3 is 12 amino acids. Trimming cost V 7 bases and J 7 bases, with 13 bases left between them. Germline-derived CDR1 and CDR2 are MNHNS and SASEGT.

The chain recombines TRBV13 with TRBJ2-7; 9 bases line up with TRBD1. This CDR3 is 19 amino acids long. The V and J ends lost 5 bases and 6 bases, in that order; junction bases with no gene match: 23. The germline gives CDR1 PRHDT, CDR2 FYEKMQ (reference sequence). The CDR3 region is CASSAQPGQGPSSIREQYF. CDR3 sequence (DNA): TGTGCCAGCAGCGCTCAACCGGGACAGGGCCCTAGTTCCATCCGCGAGCAGTACTTC. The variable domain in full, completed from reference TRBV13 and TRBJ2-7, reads AAGVIQSPRHLIKEKRETATLKCYPIPRHDTVYWYQQGPGQDPQFLISFYEKMQSDKGSIPDRFSAQQFSDYHSELNMSSLELGDSALYFCASSAQPGQGPSSIREQYFGPGTRLTVT.

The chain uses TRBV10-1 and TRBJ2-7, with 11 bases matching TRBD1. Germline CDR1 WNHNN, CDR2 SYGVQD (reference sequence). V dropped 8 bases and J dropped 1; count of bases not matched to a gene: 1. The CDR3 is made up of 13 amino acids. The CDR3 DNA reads TGCGCCAGCGGGACAGGGGGGTCCTACGAGCAGTACTTC. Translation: CASGTGGSYEQYF.

The CDR3 DNA follows: TGTGCCAGCACCATGACAGGGGGACCTGAAAAACTGTTTTTT. Translated, it gives CASTMTGGPEKLFF. This chain joins TRBV2 and TRBJ1-4; 9 positions agree with TRBD1. Germline trimming cut 7 bases from V and 7 bases from J; bases unmatched to any gene: 7. The CDR3 runs to 14 residues. Germline V lookup: CDR1 SNHLY, CDR2 FYNNEI.

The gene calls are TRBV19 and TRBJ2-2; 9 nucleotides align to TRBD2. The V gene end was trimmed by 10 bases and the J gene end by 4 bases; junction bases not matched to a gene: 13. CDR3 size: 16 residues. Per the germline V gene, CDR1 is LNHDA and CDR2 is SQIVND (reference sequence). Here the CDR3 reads CAIKDIAGDLTGELFF. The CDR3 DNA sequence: TGTGCCATTAAGGACATAGCGGGGGACCTCACCGGGGAGCTGTTTTTT.

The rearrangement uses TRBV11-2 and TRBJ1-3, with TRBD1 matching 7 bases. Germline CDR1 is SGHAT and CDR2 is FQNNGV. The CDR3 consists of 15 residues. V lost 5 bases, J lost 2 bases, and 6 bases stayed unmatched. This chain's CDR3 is CASSPRTGTGNTIYF. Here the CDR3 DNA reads TGTGCCAGCAGCCCGCGGACAGGAACTGGAAACACCATATATTTT.

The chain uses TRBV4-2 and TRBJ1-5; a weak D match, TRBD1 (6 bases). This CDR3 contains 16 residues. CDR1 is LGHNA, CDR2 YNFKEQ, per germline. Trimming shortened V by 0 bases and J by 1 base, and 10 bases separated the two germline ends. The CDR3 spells CASSQELQGSNQPQHF. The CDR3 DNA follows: TGTGCCAGCAGCCAAGAATTACAGGGAAGCAATCAGCCCCAGCATTTT.

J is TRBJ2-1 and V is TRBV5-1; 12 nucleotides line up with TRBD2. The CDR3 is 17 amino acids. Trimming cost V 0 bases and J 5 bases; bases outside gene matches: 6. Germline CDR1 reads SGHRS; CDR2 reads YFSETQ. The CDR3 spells CASSLGRTSGKNNEQFF. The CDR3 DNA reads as TGCGCCAGCAGCTTGGGCCGGACTAGCGGGAAAAACAATGAGCAGTTCTTC.

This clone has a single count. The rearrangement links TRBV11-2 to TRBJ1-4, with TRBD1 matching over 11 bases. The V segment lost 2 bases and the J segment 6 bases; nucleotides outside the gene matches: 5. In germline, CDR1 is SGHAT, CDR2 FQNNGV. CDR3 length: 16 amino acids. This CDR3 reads CASSLLPGQGDEKLFF. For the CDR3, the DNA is TGTGCCAGCAGCTTACTACCGGGACAGGGGGATGAAAAACTGTTTTTT.

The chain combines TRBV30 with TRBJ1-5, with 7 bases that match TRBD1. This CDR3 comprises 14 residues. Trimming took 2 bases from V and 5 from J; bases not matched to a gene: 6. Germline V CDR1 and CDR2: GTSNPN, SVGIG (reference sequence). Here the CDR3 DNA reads TGTGCCTGGAGTATCCGACAGGGTCATCAGCCCCAGCATTTT. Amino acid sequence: CAWSIRQGHQPQHF.

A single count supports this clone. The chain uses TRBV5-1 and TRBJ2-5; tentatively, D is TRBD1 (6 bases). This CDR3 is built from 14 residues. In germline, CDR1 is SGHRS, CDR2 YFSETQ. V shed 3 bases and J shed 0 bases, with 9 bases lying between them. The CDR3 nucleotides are TGCGCCAGCAGCTATGCAGGGGACCAAGAGACCCAGTACTTC. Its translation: CASSYAGDQETQYF.

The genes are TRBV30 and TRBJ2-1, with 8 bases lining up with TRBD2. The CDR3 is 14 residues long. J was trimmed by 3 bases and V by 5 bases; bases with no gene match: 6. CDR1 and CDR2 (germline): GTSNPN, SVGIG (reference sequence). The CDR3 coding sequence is TGTGCCTGGCAATCCGGGACTAGCTACAATGAGCAGTTCTTC. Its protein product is CAWQSGTSYNEQFF.

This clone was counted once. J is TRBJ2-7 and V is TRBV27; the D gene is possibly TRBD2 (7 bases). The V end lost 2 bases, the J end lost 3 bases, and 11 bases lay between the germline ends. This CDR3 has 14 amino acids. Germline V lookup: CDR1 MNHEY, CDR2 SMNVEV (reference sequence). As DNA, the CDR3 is TGTGCCAGCAGTTTAGGGGGGGCTAACTACGAGCAGTACTTC. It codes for CASSLGGANYEQYF.

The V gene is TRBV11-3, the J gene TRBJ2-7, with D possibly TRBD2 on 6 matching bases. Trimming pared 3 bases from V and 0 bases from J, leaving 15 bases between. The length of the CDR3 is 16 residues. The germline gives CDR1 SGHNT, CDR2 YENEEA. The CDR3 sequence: CASSFSWDSPSYEQYF. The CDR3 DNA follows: TGTGCCAGCAGCTTTTCGTGGGACTCACCCTCCTACGAGCAGTACTTC.

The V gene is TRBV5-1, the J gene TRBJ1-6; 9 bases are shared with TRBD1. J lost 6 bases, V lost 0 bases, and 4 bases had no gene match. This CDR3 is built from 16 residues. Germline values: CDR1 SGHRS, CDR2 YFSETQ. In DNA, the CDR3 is TGCGCCAGCAGCTTGGCCCGGACAGGGGCTAATTCACCCCTCCACTTT. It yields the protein CASSLARTGANSPLHF.